This TCR beta chain was profiled in a study of CD8 T cells in Susac syndrome. This clonotype was detected once. RNA, at roughly 0.45 to 1 ug, was reverse transcribed with random hexamers. Amplification of the TCR beta CDR3 was carried out by immunoSEQ multiplex PCR, which spanned a total of 54 Vbeta and 13 Jbeta segments. TCRdb reanalysed the immunoSEQ multiplex PCR reads using MiXCR and keeps one entry per CDR3 protein. Among over 130,000 distinct CDR3 sequences listed, roughly 95% were seen once. The germline V gene has CDR1 SGHDN and CDR2 FVKESK. This CDR3 has 13 residues. The V end lost 4 bases, the J end lost 6 bases, and 10 bases lay between the germline ends. Negative isolation was used for CD8+ and CD4+ T cells, and FACS enrichment was applied to TEMRA cells.

The rearrangement uses TRBV14 and TRBJ2-1, with D perhaps TRBD2 (6 bases). The sequencing input was CD4+ T cells from PBMCs. This TCR was sampled from a human donor with multiple sclerosis. The CDR3 loop is CASSPSVGNEQFF. CDR3 sequence (DNA): TGTGCCAGCAGCCCTAGCGTGGGCAATGAGCAGTTCTTC.